These T cell receptor beta chains were read from a single sample in a study of T-cell memory formation after mild COVID-19. TCRdb called the 5' RACE reads again in MiXCR, with one record for every CDR3 protein. The data contain roughly 110,000 distinct CDR3 sequences, approximately 14% of them seen just once; the ten biggest clones take up roughly 40%. Sequencing was carried out using PBMCs or a T cell subset sorted from them (not recorded which). These receptors were collected from a man between 18 and 35 years old who had mild COVID-19 (a few samples of this study predate the infection). Cell type and time point are not known. Both conserved end residues are part of each CDR3. The D gene is left open where the match is weak.

v_call d_call cdr3_aa
TRBV2 NA CASSHTALNTEAFF
TRBV9 TRBD1 CASSVTGGDTEAFF
TRBV5-8 TRBD1 CASRPKQGAKETQYF
TRBV12-3/TRBV12-4 NA CASARGGFSNQPQHF
TRBV12-3/TRBV12-4 TRBD1 CASSFFGTGARRTEAFF
TRBV9 NA CASSVEKTTQGNTIYF
TRBV5-1 NA CASISVVGPEAFF
TRBV5-4 NA CASSFPGGEQFF
TRBV27 NA CASSGGGSNSPLHF
TRBV4-3 NA CASSQDMGNTEAFF
TRBV30 NA CAWRGDTQYF
TRBV7-9 NA CASSPASIRNTGELFF
TRBV10-2 TRBD1 CASSPGGLYGYTF
TRBV7-3 NA CASRTNTDTQYF
TRBV24-1 NA CATSDLGHSQETQYF
TRBV27 NA CASGVRDAVDEQFF
TRBV6-6 NA CASSYSGANTGELFF
TRBV5-6 TRBD2 CASSFPLAGGIADTQYF